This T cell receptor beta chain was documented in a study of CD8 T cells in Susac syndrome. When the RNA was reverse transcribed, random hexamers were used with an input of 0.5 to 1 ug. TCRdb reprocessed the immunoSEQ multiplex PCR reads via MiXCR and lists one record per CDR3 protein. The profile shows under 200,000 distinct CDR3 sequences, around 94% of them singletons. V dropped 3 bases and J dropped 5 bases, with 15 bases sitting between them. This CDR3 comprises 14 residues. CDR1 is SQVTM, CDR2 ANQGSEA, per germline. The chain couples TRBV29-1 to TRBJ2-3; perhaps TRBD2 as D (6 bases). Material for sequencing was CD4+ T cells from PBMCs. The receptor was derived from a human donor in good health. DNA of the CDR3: TGCAGCGTTGAGTGGGCAGGGCGGGGAGATACGCAGTATTTT. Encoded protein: CSVEWAGRGDTQYF.